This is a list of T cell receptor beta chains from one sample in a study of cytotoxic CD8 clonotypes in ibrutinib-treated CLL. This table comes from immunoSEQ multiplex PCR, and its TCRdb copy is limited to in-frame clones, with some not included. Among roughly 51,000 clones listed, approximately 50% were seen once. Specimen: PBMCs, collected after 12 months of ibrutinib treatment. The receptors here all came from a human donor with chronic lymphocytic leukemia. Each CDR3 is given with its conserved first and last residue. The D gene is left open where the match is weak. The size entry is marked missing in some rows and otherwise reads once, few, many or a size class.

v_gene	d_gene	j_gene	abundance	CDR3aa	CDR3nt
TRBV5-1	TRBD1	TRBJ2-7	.	CASSLAPADRGFGEQYF	TGCGCCAGCAGCTTGGCCCCGGCGGACAGGGGGTTTGGCGAGCAGTACTTC
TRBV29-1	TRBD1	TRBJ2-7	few	CSVVGTGGFYEQYF	TGCAGCGTTGTCGGGACAGGGGGATTCTACGAGCAGTACTTC
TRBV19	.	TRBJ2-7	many	CASSSVRASYEQYF	TGTGCCAGTAGTAGTGTCAGGGCGTCCTACGAGCAGTACTTC
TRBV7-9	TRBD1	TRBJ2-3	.	CASMPGGDTQYF	TGTGCCAGCATGCCAGGGGGAGATACGCAGTATTTT
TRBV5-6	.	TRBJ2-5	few	CASSFGETQYF	TGTGCCAGCAGCTTCGGTGAGACCCAGTACTTC
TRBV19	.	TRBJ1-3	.	CASSMASGGSSGNTIYF	TGTGCCAGTAGTATGGCCTCCGGGGGGAGCTCTGGAAACACCATATATTTT
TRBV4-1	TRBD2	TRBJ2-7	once	CASSQEGSGVHEQYF	TGCGCCAGCAGCCAAGAGGGTAGCGGGGTCCACGAGCAGTACTTC
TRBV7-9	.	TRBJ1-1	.	CASRRNTEAFF	TGTGCCAGCAGAAGGAACACTGAAGCTTTCTTT
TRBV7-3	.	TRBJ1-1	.	CASSVSGTTMNTEAFF	TGTGCCAGCAGCGTGTCAGGCACTACAATGAACACTGAAGCTTTCTTT
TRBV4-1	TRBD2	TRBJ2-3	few	CASSFSSGSTDTQYF	TGCGCCAGCAGCTTTTCTAGCGGTAGCACAGATACGCAGTATTTT
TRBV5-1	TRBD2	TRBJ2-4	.	CASSLAPAGGENIQYF	TGCGCCAGCAGCTTGGCTCCAGCGGGAGGGGAAAACATTCAGTACTTC
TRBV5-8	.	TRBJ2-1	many	CASGGAGDSYNEQFF	TGTGCCAGCGGGGGGGCGGGAGACTCCTACAATGAGCAGTTCTTC
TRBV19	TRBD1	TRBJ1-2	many	CASTGTENYGYTF	TGTGCCAGTACGGGGACAGAGAACTATGGCTACACCTTC
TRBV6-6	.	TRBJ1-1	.	CASSYGSMNTEAFF	TGTGCCAGCAGTTACGGGAGCATGAACACTGAAGCTTTCTTT
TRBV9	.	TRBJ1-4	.	CASSPVGGASEKLFF	TGTGCCAGCAGCCCCGTAGGGGGGGCTAGCGAAAAACTGTTTTTT
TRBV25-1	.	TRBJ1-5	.	CASSESLDSLDQPQHF	TGTGCCAGCAGTGAATCTCTCGACAGCCTAGATCAGCCCCAGCATTTT
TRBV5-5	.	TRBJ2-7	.	CASSLYVQSTYEQYF	TGTGCCAGCAGCTTGTACGTACAGTCCACCTACGAGCAGTACTTC
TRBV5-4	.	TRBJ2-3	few	CASSIGTAGDTQYF	TGTGCCAGCAGCATCGGGACAGCGGGGGATACGCAGTATTTT
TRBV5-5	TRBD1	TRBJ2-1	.	CASSLAGNRGVNEQFF	TGTGCCAGCAGCTTGGCCGGGAACAGGGGGGTGAATGAGCAGTTCTTC
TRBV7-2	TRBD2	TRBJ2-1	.	CASSRLADSYNEQFF	TGTGCCAGCAGCCGACTAGCGGACTCCTACAATGAGCAGTTCTTC
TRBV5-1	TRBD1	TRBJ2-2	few	CASSGGQGPGELFF	TGCGCCAGCAGCGGGGGACAGGGGCCCGGGGAGCTGTTTTTT
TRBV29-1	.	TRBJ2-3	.	CTVRPASDTQYF	TGCACCGTCCGCCCCGCATCGGATACGCAGTATTTT
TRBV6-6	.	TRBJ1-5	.	CASILRENQPQHF	TGTGCCAGCATTCTCAGGGAAAATCAGCCCCAGCATTTT
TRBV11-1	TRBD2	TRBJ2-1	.	CASSLGVSGRANNEQFF	TGTGCCAGCAGCTTAGGAGTTAGCGGGAGGGCCAACAATGAGCAGTTCTTC
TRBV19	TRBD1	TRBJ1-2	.	CASSMGQASNYGYTF	TGTGCCAGTAGTATGGGACAGGCCTCTAACTATGGCTACACCTTC
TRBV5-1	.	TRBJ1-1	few	CASSWTGPIDTEAFF	TGCGCCAGCAGCTGGACGGGGCCGATAGACACTGAAGCTTTCTTT
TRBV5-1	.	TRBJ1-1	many	CASSFTGNTEAFF	TGCGCCAGCAGCTTTACAGGGAACACTGAAGCTTTCTTT
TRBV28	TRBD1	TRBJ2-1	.	CASTPVRTGGDEQFF	TGTGCCAGCACCCCAGTCAGGACAGGGGGAGATGAGCAGTTCTTC
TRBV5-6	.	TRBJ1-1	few	CASSRGGTEAFF	TGTGCCAGCAGCAGAGGGGGGACTGAAGCTTTCTTT
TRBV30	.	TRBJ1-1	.	CAWSPGYTEAFF	TGTGCCTGGAGTCCGGGGTACACTGAAGCTTTCTTT
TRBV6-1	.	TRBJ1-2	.	CASTLNYRGGYGYTF	TGTGCCAGCACCTTAAATTATAGGGGTGGCTATGGCTACACCTTC
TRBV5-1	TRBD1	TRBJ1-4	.	CASSGGTGNEKLFF	TGCGCCAGCAGCGGCGGGACAGGCAATGAAAAACTGTTTTTT